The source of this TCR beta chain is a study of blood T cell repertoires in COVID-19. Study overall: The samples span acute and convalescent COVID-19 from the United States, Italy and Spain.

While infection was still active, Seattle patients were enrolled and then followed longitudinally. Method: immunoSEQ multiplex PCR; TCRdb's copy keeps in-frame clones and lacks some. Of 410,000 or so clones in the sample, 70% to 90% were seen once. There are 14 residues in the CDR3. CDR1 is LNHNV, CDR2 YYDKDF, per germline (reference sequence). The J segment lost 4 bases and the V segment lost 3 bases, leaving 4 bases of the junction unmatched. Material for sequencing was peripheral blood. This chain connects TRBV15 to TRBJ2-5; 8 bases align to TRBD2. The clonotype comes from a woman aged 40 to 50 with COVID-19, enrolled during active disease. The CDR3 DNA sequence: TGTGCCACCAGCAGGGGACTAGTATCAGAGACCCAGTACTTC. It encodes CATSRGLVSETQYF.